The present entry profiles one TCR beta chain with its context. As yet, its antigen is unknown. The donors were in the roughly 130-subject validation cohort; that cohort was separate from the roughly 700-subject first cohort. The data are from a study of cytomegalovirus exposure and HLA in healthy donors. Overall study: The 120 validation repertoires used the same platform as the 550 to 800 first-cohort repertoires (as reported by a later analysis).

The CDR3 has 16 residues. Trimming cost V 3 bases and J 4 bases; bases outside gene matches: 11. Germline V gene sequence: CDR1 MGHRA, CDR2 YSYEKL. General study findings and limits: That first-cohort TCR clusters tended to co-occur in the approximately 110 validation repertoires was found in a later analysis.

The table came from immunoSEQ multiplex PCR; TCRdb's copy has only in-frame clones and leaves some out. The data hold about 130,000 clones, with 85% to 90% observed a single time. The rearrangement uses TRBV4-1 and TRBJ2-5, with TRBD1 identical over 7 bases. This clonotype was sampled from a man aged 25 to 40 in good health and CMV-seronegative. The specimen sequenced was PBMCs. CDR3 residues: CASSQPQGIDRETQYF. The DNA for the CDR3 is TGCGCCAGCAGCCAGCCACAGGGGATAGATCGAGAGACCCAGTACTTC.